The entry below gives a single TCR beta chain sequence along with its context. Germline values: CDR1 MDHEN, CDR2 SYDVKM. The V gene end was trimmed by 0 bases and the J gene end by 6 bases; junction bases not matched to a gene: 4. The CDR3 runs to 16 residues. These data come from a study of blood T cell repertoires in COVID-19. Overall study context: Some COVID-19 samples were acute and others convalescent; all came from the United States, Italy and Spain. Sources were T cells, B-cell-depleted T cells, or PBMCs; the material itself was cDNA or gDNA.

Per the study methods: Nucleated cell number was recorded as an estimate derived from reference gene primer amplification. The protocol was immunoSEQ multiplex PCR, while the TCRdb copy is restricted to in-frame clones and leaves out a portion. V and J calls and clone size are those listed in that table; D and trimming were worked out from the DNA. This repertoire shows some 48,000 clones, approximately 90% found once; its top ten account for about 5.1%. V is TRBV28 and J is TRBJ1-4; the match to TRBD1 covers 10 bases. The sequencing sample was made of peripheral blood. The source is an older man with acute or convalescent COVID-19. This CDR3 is CASSLWTGGSDEKLFF. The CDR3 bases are TGTGCCAGCAGTTTATGGACAGGGGGCTCGGATGAAAAACTGTTTTTT.